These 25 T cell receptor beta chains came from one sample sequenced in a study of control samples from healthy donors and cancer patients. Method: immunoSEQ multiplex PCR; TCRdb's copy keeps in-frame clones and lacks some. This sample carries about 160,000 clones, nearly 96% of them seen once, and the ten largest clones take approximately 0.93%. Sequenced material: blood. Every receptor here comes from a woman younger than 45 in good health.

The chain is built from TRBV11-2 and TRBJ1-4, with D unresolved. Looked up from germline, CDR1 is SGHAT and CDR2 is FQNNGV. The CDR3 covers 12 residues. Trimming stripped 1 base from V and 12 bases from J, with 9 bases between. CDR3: CASSLVAQELFF. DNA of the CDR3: TGTGCCAGCAGCTTAGTGGCGCAGGAACTGTTTTTT.

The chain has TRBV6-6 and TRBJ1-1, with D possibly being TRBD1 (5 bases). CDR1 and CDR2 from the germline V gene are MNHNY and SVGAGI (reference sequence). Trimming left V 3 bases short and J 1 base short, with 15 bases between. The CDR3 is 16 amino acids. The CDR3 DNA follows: TGTGCCAGCAGTTATCATGACAGACCCCAGAACACTGAAGCTTTCTTT. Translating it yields CASSYHDRPQNTEAFF.

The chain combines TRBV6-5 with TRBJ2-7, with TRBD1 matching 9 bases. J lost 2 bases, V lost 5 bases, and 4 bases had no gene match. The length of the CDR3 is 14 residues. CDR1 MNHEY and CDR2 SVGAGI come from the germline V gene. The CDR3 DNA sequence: TGTGCCAGCAGTAGGGACAGGGTTCCCTACGAGCAGTACTTC. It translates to CASSRDRVPYEQYF.

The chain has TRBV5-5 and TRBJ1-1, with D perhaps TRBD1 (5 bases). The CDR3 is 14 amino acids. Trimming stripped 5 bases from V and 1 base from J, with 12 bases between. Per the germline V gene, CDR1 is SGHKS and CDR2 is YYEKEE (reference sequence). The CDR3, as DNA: TGTGCCAGCAGGAAGGGACCGCGGAACACTGAAGCTTTCTTT. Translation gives CASRKGPRNTEAFF.

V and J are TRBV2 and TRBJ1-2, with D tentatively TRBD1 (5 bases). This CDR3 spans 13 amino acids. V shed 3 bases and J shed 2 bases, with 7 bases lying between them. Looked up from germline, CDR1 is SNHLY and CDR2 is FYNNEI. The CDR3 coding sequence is TGTGCCAGCAGTGAGGACATAAACTATGGCTACACCTTC. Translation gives CASSEDINYGYTF.

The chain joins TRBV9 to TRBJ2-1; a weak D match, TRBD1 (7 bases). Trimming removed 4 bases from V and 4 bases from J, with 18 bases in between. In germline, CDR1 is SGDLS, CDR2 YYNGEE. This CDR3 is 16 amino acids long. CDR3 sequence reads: CASSPIHRGGYNEQFF. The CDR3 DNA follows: TGTGCCAGCAGCCCTATCCACAGGGGAGGTTACAATGAGCAGTTCTTC.

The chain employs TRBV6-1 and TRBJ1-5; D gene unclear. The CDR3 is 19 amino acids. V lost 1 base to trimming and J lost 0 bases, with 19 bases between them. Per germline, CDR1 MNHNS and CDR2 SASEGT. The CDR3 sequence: CASSEVGSITLYSNQPQHF. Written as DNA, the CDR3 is TGTGCCAGCAGTGAAGTTGGCAGCATTACACTATATAGCAATCAGCCCCAGCATTTT.

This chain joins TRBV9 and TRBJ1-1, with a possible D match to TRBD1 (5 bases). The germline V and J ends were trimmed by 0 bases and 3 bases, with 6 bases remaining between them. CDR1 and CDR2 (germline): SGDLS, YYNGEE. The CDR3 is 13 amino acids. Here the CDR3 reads CASSVVGDTEAFF. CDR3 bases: TGTGCCAGCAGCGTAGTAGGGGACACTGAAGCTTTCTTT.

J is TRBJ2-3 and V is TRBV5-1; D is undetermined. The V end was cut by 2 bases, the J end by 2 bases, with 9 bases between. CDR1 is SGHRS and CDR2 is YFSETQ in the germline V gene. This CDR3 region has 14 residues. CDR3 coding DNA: TGCGCCAGCAGCTTTCTCCCCAACACAGATACGCAGTATTTT. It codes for CASSFLPNTDTQYF.

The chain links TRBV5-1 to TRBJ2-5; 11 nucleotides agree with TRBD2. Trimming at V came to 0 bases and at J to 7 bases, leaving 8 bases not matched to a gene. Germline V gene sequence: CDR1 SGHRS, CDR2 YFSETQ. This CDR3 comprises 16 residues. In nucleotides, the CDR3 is TGCGCCAGCAGCTTGGAGGGACTAGCGGAGTGGGGGACCCAGTACTTC. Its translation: CASSLEGLAEWGTQYF.

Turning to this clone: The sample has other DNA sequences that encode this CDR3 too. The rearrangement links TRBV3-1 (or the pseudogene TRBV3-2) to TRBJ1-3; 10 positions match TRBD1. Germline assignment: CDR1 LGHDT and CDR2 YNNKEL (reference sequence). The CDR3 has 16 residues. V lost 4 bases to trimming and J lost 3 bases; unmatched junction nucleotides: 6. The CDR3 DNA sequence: TGTGCCAGCAGCCGCCGACAGGGGGCTGGTGGAAACACCATATATTTT. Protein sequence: CASSRRQGAGGNTIYF.

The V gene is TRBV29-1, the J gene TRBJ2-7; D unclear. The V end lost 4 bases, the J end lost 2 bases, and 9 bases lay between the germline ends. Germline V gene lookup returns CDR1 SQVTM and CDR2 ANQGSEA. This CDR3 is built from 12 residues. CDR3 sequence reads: CSVVRGTYEQYF. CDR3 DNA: TGCAGCGTTGTACGTGGGACCTACGAGCAGTACTTC.

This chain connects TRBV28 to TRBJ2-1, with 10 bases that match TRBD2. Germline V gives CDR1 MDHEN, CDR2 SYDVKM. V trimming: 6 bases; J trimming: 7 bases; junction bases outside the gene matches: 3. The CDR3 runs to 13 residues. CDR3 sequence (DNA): TGTGCCAGCAGACTAGCGGGGTGGAATGAGCAGTTCTTC. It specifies CASRLAGWNEQFF.

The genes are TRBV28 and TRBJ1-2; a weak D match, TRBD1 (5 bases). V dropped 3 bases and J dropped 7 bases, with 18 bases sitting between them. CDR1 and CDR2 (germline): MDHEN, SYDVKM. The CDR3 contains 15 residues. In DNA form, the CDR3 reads TGTGCCAGCAGTTTTAGTCAGGGACTAAGTCGTGGCTACACCTTC. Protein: CASSFSQGLSRGYTF.

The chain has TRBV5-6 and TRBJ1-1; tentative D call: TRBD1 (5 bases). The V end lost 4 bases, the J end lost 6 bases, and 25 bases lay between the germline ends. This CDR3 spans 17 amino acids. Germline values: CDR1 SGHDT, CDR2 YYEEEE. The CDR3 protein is CASSTPVGLSVTAEAFF. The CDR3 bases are TGTGCCAGCAGCACCCCGGTGGGTCTTTCGGTGACAGCTGAAGCTTTCTTT.

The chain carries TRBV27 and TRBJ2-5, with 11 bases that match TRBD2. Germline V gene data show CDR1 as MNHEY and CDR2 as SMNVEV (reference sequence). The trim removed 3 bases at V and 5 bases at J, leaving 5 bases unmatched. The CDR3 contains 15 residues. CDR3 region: CASSFSGLAVETQYF. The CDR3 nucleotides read TGTGCCAGCAGTTTTTCGGGACTAGCGGTGGAGACCCAGTACTTC.

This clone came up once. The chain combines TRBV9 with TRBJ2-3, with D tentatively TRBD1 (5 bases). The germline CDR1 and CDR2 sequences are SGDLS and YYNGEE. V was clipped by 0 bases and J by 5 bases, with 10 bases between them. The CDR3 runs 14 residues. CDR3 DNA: TGTGCCAGCAGCGTAGAAGGGGTGATAGATACGCAGTATTTT. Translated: CASSVEGVIDTQYF.

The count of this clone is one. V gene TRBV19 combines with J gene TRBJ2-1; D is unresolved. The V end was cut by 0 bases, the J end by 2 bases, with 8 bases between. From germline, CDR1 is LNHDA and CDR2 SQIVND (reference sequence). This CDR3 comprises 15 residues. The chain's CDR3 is CASSIDIGPYNEQFF. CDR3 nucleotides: TGTGCCAGTAGTATAGATATCGGGCCCTACAATGAGCAGTTCTTC.

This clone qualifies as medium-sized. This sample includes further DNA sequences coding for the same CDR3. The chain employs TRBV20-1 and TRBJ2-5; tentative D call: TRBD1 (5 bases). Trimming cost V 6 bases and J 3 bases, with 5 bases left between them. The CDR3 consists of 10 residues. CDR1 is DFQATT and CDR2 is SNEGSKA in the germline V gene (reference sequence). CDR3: CSAREETQYF. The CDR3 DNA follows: TGCAGTGCCAGGGAAGAGACCCAGTACTTC.

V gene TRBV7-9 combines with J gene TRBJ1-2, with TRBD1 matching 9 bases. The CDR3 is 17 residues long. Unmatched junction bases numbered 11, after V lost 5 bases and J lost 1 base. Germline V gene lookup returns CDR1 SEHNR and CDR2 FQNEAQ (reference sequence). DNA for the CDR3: TGTGCCAGCAGCAGAGTGACAGGGGGTCAGATTAACTATGGCTACACCTTC. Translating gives CASSRVTGGQINYGYTF.

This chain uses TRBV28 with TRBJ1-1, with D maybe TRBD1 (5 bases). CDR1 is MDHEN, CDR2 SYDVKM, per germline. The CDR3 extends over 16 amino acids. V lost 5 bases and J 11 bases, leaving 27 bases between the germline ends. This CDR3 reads CASSRPDRGPPLGAFF. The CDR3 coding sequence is TGTGCCAGCAGTCGACCCGACCGGGGACCCCCTCTGGGGGCTTTCTTT.

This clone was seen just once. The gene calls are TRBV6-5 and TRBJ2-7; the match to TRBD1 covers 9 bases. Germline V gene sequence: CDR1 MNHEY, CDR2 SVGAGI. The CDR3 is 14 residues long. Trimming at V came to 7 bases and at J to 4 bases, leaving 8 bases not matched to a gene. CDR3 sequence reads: CASTMGQGHYEQYF. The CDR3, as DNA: TGTGCCAGCACTATGGGACAGGGCCATTACGAGCAGTACTTC.

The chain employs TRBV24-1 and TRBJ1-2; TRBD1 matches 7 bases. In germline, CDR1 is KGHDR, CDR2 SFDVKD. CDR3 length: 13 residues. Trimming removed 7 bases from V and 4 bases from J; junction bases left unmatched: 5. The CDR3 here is CATRYRGAYGYTF. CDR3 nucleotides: TGTGCCACCAGGTACAGGGGAGCCTATGGCTACACCTTC.

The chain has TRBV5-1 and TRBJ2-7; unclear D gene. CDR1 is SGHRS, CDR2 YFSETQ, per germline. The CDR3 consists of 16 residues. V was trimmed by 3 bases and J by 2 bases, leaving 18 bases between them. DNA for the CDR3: TGCGCCAGCAGCTCAATTGGCCCCAGGCAAACCTACGAGCAGTACTTC. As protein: CASSSIGPRQTYEQYF. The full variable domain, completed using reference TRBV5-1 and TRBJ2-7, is KAGVTQTPRYLIKTRGQQVTLSCSPISGHRSVSWYQQTPGQGLQFLFEYFSETQRNKGNFPGRFSGRQFSNSRSEMNVSTLELGDSALYLCASSSIGPRQTYEQYFGPGTRLTVT.

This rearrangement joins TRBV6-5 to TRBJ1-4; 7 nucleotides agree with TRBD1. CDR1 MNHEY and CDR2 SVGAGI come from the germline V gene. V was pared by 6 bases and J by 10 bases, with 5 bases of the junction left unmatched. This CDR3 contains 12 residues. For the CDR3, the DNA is TGTGCCAGCAGAAGACAGGGTGGAAAACTGTTTTTT. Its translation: CASRRQGGKLFF.